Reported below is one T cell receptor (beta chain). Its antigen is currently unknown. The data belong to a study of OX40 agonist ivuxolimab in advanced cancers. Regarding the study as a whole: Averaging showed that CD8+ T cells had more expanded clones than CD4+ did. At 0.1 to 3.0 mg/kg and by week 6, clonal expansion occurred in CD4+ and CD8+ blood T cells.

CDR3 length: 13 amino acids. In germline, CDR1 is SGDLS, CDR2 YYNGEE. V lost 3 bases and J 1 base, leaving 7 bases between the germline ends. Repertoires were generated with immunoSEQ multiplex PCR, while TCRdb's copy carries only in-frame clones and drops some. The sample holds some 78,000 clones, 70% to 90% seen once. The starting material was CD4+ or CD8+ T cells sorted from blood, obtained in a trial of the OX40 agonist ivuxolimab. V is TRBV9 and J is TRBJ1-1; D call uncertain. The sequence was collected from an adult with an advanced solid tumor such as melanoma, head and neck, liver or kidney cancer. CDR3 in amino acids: CASSAEGNTEAFF. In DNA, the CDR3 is TGTGCCAGCAGCGCGGAAGGGAACACTGAAGCTTTCTTT.